Listed here is a single TCR beta chain. The data originate from a study of shared clonotypes between healthy human individuals. The protocol was immunoSEQ multiplex PCR, while the TCRdb copy is restricted to in-frame clones and leaves out a portion. The sample yields some 200,000 clones, about 68% seen once. None of the donors, who were healthy HIV-negative adults, had recently had acute infections or vaccinations. This sequence originates from a man aged 25-45 years in good health. The sequencing sample was made of memory CD4+ T cells sorted from blood. Subset here: CD45RA-negative fraction.

The CDR3 DNA is TGTGCCAGCAGCTTAGGGCAGGGGGTAGAGACCCAGTACTTC. Its translation: CASSLGQGVETQYF. The rearrangement joins TRBV7-9 to TRBJ2-5; 7 bases align to TRBD1. Germline values: CDR1 SEHNR, CDR2 FQNEAQ (reference sequence). V was clipped by 1 base and J by 4 bases; unmatched bases: 3. This CDR3 is built from 14 residues.